This TCR beta chain stems from a study of OX40 agonist ivuxolimab in advanced cancers. Study information: Of mixed ages from 23 to 79 and averaging about 60 years, the group was approximately 80% male.

By frequency in the sample, this clone is medium-sized. As yet, its antigen is unknown. Additional DNA sequences in this sample encode the identical CDR3. Using immunoSEQ multiplex PCR, the repertoire was profiled, and TCRdb retains in-frame clones only, with some absent. The repertoire holds more than 50,000 clones, roughly 84% seen once, with 4.6% in the top ten. Germline CDR1 and CDR2: SGHAT and FQDESV (reference sequence). With 3 bases clipped from V and 5 bases from J, the junction kept 1 base outside the gene matches. The CDR3 covers 14 residues. Study results and limitations: Specificity for antigen went undetermined in the expanded peripheral T cells. CD4+ and CD8+ T cells in blood underwent clonal expansion by week 6 at 0.1 to 3.0 mg/kg. Partial responders at 0.1-3.0 mg/kg had among the lowest clonal expansion.

The sequence was collected from an adult with an advanced solid tumor such as melanoma, head and neck, liver or kidney cancer. This rearrangement joins TRBV11-1 to TRBJ1-6, with TRBD1 matching over 7 bases. The sample consisted of CD4+ or CD8+ T cells sorted from blood, taken in a trial of the OX40 agonist ivuxolimab. CDR3 sequence (DNA): TGTGCCAGCAGCTTGACAGGGAATAATTCACCCCTCCACTTT. Protein sequence: CASSLTGNNSPLHF. Complete variable domain (other parts from reference TRBV11-1 and TRBJ1-6): EAEVAQSPRYKITEKSQAVAFWCDPISGHATLYWYRQILGQGPELLVQFQDESVVDDSQLPKDRFSAERLKGVDSTLKIQPAELGDSAMYLCASSLTGNNSPLHFGNGTRLTVT.